This TCR beta chain originates from a study of siplizumab effects on memory and regulatory T cells. V was shortened by 3 bases and J by 0 bases, with 18 bases between the two germline ends. Per germline, CDR1 SGHRS and CDR2 YFSETQ. The CDR3 is 17 amino acids. Whole-study results and caveats: A naive or memory phenotype could not be assigned to roughly 80-97% of the proliferating CD4+ or CD8+ clones. There appeared to be greater diversity in naive T cells than in memory cells, and naive T cells seemed major contributors to the alloresponse. Siplizumab significantly reduced alloreactive sequences traceable to unstimulated CD4+ memory cells.

This clone was detected only once. Its target is unknown. The assay was immunoSEQ multiplex PCR, and TCRdb's table has in-frame clones only and misses some. The repertoire includes some 97,000 clones, just over 90% of them detected once, and around 0.77% sits in the top ten. The chain employs TRBV5-1 and TRBJ1-1; no reliable D call. Material for sequencing was Tregs sorted from blood. This clonotype originated in a human donor in good health. CDR3 region: CASSSRPSQEMNTEAFF. CDR3 DNA sequence: TGCGCCAGCAGCTCCAGGCCCTCTCAGGAGATGAACACTGAAGCTTTCTTT.